This T cell receptor (beta chain) came from a study of blood T cells in healthy people across ages. Study in general: The template switching approach captured approximately one barcoded beta molecule for every two T cells.

With a J-beta primer mix and a sample-barcoded 5' primer, a second PCR ran about 7 to 11 cycles. From the 5' RACE reads, TCRdb called clonotypes with MiXCR, one entry per CDR3 protein. The table has roughly 1.5 million distinct CDR3 sequences, 35% to 45% seen once. Study-level points and caveats: Donor CMV status, an unknown factor, possibly confounded changes in expanded clonotypes. TCR beta diversity tracked closely with naive T cell percentage.

The CDR3 is 14 amino acids. Germline CDR1 is MNHEY and CDR2 is SMNVEV (reference sequence). About this clonotype itself: Its antigen remains unidentified. A much more abundant neighbour one base away suggests this may be a read error.

Whenever a sample was processed, at least 7 million PBMCs were isolated. The sample comprised blood. This TCR derives from a woman aged 18-29 years in good health. This rearrangement joins TRBV27 to TRBJ2-5; 7 bases are a match to TRBD2. The J call is doubtful: the DNA matches TRBJ2-7 better. CDR3 in amino acids: CASSLSAGVYEQYF. The CDR3 region has the DNA TGTGCCAGCAGTTTATCCGCGGGAGTCTACGAGCAGTACTTC.